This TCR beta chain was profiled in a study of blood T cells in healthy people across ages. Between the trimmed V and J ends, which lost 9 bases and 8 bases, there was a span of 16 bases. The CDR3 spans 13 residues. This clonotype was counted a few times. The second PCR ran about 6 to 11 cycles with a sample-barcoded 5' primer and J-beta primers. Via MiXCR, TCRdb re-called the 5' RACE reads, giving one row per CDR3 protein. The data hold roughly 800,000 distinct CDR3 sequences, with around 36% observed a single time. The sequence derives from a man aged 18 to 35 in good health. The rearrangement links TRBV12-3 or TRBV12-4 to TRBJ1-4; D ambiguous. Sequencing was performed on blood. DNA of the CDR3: TGTGCCAGGCTGGAGGTTCGGGAGGAAAAACTGTTTTTT. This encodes CARLEVREEKLFF.